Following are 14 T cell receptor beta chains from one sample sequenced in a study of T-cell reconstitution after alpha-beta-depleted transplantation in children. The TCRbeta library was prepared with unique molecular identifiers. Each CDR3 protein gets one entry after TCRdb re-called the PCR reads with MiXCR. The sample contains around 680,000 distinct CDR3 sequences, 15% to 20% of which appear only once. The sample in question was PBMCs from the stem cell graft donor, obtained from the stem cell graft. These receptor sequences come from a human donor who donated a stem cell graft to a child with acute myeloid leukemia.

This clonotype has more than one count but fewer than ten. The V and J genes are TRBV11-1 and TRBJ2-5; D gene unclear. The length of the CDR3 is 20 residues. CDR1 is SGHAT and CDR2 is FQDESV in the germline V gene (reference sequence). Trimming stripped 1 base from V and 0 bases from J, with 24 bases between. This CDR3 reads CASSLGGTVASQVYQETQYF. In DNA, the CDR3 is TGTGCCAGCAGCTTAGGAGGTACGGTCGCCAGCCAAGTGTACCAAGAGACCCAGTACTTC.

The CDR3 region has the DNA TGTGCCAGCCGAAGAAGTCCCACGGGCGGGGAGCTGTTTTTT. Translating it yields CASRRSPTGGELFF. The genes are TRBV7-2 and TRBJ2-2, with D unclear. CDR1 and CDR2 from the germline V gene are SGHTA and FQGNSA. With 8 bases removed from V and 7 bases from J, the gap between germline ends came to 17 bases. The CDR3 covers 14 residues.

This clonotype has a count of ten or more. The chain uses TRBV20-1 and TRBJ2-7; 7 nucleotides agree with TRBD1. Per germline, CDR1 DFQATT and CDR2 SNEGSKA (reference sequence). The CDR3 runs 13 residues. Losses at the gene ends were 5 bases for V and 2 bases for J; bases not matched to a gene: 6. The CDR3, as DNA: TGCAGTGCTCGTGGGACAGACACCTACGAGCAGTACTTC. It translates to CSARGTDTYEQYF.

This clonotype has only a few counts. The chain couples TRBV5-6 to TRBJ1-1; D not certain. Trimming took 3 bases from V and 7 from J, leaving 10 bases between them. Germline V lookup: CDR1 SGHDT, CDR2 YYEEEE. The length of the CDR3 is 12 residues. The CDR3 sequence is CASSSLDREAFF. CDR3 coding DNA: TGTGCCAGCAGCTCACTCGACCGTGAAGCTTTCTTT.

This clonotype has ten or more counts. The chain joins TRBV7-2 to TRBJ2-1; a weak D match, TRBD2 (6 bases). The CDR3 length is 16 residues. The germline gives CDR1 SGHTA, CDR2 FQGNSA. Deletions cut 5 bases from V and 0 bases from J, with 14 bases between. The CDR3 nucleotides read TGTGCCAGCAGCCCCTTCAACGGGGGCTCCTACAATGAGCAGTTCTTC. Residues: CASSPFNGGSYNEQFF.

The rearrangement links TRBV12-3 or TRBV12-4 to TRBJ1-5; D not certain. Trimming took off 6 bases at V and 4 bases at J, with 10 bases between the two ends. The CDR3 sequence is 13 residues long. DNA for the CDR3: TGTGCCAGCAGCCCGAAATCAAATCAGCCCCAGCATTTT. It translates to CASSPKSNQPQHF.

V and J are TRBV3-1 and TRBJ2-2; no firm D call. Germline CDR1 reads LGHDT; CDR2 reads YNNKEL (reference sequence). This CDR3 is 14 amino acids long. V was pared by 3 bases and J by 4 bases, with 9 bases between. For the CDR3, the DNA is TGTGCCAGCAGCCAGCTGTCATCCACCGGGGAGCTGTTTTTT. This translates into CASSQLSSTGELFF.

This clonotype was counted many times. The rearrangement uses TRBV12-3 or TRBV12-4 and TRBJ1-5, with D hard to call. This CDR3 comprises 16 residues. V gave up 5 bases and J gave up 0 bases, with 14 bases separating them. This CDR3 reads CASSRAPYYSNQPQHF. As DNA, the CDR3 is TGTGCCAGCAGTCGAGCCCCTTACTATAGCAATCAGCCCCAGCATTTT.

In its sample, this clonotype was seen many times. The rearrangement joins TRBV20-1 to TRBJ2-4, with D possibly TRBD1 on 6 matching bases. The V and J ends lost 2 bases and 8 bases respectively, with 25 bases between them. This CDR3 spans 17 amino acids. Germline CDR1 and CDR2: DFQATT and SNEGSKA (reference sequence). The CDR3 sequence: CSARRKGHPNSADIQYF. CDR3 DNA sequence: TGCAGTGCTAGACGGAAGGGACATCCTAATTCGGCGGACATTCAGTACTTC.

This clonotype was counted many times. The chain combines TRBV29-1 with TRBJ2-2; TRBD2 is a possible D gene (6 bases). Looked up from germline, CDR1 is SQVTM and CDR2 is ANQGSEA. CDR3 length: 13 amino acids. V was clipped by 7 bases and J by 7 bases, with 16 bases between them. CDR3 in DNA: TGCAGCGGTGCTATGCGGGGTGTCGGGGAGCTGTTTTTT. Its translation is CSGAMRGVGELFF.

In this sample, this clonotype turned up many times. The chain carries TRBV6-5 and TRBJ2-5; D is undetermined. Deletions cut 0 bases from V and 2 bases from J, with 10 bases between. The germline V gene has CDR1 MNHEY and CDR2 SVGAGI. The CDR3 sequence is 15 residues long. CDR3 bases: TGTGCCAGCAGTTACTCGGCAGCTCAACAAGAGACCCAGTACTTC. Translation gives CASSYSAAQQETQYF.

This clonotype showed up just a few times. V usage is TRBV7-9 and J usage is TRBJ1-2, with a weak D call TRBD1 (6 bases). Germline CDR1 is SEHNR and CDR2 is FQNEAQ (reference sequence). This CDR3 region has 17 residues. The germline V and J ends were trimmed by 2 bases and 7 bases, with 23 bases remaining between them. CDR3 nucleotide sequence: TGTGCCAGCAGCTTATATCTCCGGGACACCCTTAGACGTGGCTACACCTTC. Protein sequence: CASSLYLRDTLRRGYTF.

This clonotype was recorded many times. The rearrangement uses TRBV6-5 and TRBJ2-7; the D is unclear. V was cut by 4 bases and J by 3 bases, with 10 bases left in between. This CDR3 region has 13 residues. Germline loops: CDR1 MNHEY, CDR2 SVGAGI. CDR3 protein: CASSLGSRYEQYF. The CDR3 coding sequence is TGTGCCAGCAGTTTGGGTAGTCGCTACGAGCAGTACTTC.

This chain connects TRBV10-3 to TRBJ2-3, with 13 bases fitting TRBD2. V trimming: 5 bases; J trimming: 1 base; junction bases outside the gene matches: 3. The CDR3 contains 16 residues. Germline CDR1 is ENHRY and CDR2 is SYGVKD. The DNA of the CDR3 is TGTGCCATCAGTACCGGACTAGCGGGGGGCACAGATACGCAGTATTTT. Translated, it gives CAISTGLAGGTDTQYF.